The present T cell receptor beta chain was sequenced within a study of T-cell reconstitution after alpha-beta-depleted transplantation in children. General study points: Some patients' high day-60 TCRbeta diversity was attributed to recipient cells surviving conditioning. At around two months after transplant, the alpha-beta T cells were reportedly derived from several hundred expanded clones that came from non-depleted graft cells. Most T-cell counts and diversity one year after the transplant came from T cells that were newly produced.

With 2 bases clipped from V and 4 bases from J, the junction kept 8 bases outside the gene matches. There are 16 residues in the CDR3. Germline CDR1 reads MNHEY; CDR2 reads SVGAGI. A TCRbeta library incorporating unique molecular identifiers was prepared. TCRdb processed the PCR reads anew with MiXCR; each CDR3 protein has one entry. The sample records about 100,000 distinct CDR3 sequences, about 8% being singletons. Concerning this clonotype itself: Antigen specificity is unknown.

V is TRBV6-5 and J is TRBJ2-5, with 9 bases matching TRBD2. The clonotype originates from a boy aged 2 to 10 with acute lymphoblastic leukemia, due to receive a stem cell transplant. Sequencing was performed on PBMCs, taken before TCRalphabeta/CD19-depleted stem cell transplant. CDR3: CASSYSGGHPRETQYF. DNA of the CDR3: TGTGCCAGCAGTTACAGCGGGGGGCACCCCCGAGAGACCCAGTACTTC.